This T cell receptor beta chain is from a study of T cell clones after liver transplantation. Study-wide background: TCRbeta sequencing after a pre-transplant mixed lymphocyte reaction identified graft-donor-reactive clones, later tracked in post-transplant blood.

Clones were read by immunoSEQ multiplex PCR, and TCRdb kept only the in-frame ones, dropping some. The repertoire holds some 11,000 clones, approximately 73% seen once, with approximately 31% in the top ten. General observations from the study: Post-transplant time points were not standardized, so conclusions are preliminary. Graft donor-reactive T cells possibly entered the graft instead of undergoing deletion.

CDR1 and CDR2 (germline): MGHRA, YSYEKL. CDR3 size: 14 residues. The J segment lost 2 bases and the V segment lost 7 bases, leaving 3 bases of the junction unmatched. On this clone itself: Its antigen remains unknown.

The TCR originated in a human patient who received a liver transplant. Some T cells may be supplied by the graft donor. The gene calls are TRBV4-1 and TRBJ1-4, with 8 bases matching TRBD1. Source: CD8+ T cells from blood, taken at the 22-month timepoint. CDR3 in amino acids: CASNQGATNEKLFF. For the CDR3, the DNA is TGCGCCAGCAACCAGGGGGCGACTAATGAAAAACTGTTTTTT.